This TCR beta chain was sequenced for a study of Graves' ophthalmopathy and Graves' hyperthyroidism (dated by TCRdb to 2017 to 2018). Regarding the study in general: Stable hyperthyroidism was defined as no progression to ophthalmopathy within 18 months of follow-up. In a handful of hyperthyroidism patients, the T-cell repertoire of thyroid tissue was compared with the T-cell repertoire of blood. TCR beta repertoire signatures were used to distinguish Graves' ophthalmopathy from Graves' hyperthyroidism and to predict progression to ophthalmopathy. A discovery set of 90 to 100 patients (more than 40 ophthalmopathy, 55 to 65 stable hyperthyroidism) was enrolled to explore V-J signatures distinguishing ophthalmopathy from hyperthyroidism. For independent validation, a separate cohort was made up of around 19 hyperthyroidism patients plus 17 patients who later progressed from hyperthyroidism to ophthalmopathy. In total, some 130 blood samples were TCR-sequenced: some 40 ophthalmopathy, some 75 hyperthyroidism and some 17 hyperthyroidism-to-ophthalmopathy patients. Once sampling was done, hyperthyroidism patients were given methimazole at a starting dose of 30 mg daily, while ophthalmopathy patients were given high-dose intravenous methylprednisolone. Study-level results and caveats: The 13-signature model separated ophthalmopathy from stable hyperthyroidism with approximately 88% sensitivity and roughly 84% specificity in cross-validation, and 80%/75% in the test set. In validation, the model predicted ophthalmopathy progression with 70.59% sensitivity and approximately 75% specificity; roughly 11 predicted patients were CT-confirmed with GO in a median of around 6 months. Most expanded thyroid clonotypes with a frequency above 0.001 also appeared in blood, which suggests that blood repertoires may reflect the immune response in the thyroid. No statistical method was used to predetermine the sample size, and group allocation was not hidden from the investigators.

Note on this clonotype: Its antigen is unknown. Within one base of it there is no much larger clone, and no base qualities were kept.

The CDR3 measures 16 amino acids from cysteine to phenylalanine. Just CDR3 DNA is preserved here, 48 bases in frame from base 1. Trimming at the junction amounts to 8 bases on V and 0 bases on J, and the germline ends lie 16 bases apart. Patients with hyperthyroidism were aged 18 to 65 years, had been newly diagnosed, and had a disease duration of less than 2 months. Anyone with other autoimmune diseases, uncontrolled infections, pregnancy or lactation was excluded from the study. Diagnosis relied on clinical symptoms, serum thyroxine, TRAb, thyroid ultrasound and orbital computed tomography. Total RNA was extracted using Trizol reagent, and RNA quality was checked on an Agilent 2100 Bioanalyzer. For repertoire sequencing, TCR beta CDR3 regions were amplified from RNA transcripts. The first round of RT-PCR was done with HTBI primers and the Qiagen OneStep RT-PCR kit, and was followed by a second round of multiplex PCR, then size selection and purification. Sequencing of the libraries was carried out on an Illumina HiSeq2000 in paired-end mode with 100 bp reads. The paper's data handling went like this. Reads were processed with SOAPnuke, discarding reads with adapters, uncalled bases, mean Phred below 15, or no exact constant-primer or identifier match. COPE v1.2.5 was used to merge high-quality paired reads. Unique nucleotide sequences were defined as clonotypes and aligned to IMGT TRB V, D and J references using MiTCR v1.1. The analysis was limited to V-J combinations with a frequency above 0.0001, which together covered 99.2% of repertoires. For each V-J combination, a TCR clonal expansion and chaos score was defined as the ratio of F50 clonal expansion to chaos observed in the TCRdist matrix. Welch's t-statistics and random forest were used to reduce features to 10 to 15 V-J combinations, which were fed into a naive Bayes classifier. The similarity between thyroid and blood repertoires was quantified using the Morisita-Horn index. TCRdb took the public reads, trimmed them with fastp at Q25, ran MiXCR for clone calling and kept in-frame beta chains. Each entry merges the rows of one CDR3 protein and shows their most common DNA and genes. TCRdb assigned the V and J calls; the authors' analysis was not used. The table for this sample lists around 1.1 million distinct CDR3 sequences; less than 45% of them were counted only once. The top ten constitute roughly 11% of the sample.

This clonotype was obtained from an adult man with Graves' hyperthyroidism. Recombination linked TRBV12-3 or TRBV12-4 to TRBJ2-2; no D segment can be confidently identified. Specimen: peripheral blood or thyroid tissue (not recorded which). The DNA sequence is TGTGCCAGCGGGAATTGGCTTGGCACGAACACCGGGGAGCTGTTTTTT. Translated, this gives CASGNWLGTNTGELFF.